The 2 T cell receptor beta chains below were found in one sample sequenced in a study of blood T cell repertoires in COVID-19. TCRdb keeps only in-frame clones here, not all; method: immunoSEQ multiplex PCR. The data show a few hundred thousand clones, about nine tenths seen once. The sample consisted of peripheral blood. The receptors come from a man aged 45-65 years with acute or convalescent COVID-19.

The chain employs TRBV5-1 and TRBJ1-3; D gene ambiguous. CDR3 length: 15 amino acids. Trimming removed 0 bases from V and 2 bases from J, with 9 bases in between. In germline, CDR1 is SGHRS, CDR2 YFSETQ. Here the CDR3 reads CASSLGHVTGNTIYF. In DNA, the CDR3 is TGCGCCAGCAGCTTGGGACACGTTACTGGAAACACCATATATTTT.

This chain connects TRBV2 to TRBJ1-6; D may be TRBD1 (6 bases). This CDR3 has 17 residues. Between the trimmed V and J ends, which lost 7 bases and 0 bases, there was a span of 16 bases. Per germline, CDR1 SNHLY and CDR2 FYNNEI. CDR3 in amino acids: CASISGTTSSYNSPLHF. DNA for the CDR3: TGTGCCAGCATCTCCGGGACAACAAGCTCCTATAATTCACCCCTCCACTTT.